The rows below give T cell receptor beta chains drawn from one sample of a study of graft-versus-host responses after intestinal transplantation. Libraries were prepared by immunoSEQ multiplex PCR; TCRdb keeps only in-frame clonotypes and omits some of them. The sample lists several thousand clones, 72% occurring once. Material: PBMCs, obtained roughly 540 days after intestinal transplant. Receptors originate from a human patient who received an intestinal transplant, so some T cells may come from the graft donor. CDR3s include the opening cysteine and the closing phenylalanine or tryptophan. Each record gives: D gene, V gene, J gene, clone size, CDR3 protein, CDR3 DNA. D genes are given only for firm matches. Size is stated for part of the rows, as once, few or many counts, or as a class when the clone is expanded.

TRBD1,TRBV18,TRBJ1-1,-,CASSPSRGLNTEAFF,TGTGCCAGCTCACCAAGCAGGGGGCTGAACACTGAAGCTTTCTTT
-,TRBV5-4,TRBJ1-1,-,CASSLVAGDTEAFF,TGTGCCAGCAGCTTGGTGGCAGGGGACACTGAAGCTTTCTTT
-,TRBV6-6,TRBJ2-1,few,CASSYPPALEQFF,TGTGCCAGCAGTTACCCTCCAGCTCTTGAGCAGTTCTTC
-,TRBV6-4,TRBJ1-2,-,CASSDEGGSNYGYTF,TGTGCCAGCAGTGACGAGGGCGGCTCTAACTATGGCTACACCTTC
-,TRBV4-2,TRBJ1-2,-,CASSQGLNLNYGYTF,TGTGCCAGCAGCCAAGGTTTGAACTTGAACTATGGCTACACCTTC
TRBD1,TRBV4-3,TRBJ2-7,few,CASSQEDTAAGTGSDEQYF,TGCGCCAGCAGCCAAGAGGATACAGCCGCCGGGACAGGGTCGGACGAGCAGTACTTC
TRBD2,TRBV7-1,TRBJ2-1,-,CASSLKGLAGGSSYNEQFF,TGTGCCAGCAGCTTAAAGGGACTAGCGGGGGGTAGCTCCTACAATGAGCAGTTCTTC
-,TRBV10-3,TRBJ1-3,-,CASSEDTGLSGNTIYF,TGTGCCAGCAGTGAAGATACAGGCCTCTCTGGAAACACCATATATTTT
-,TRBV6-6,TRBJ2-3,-,CASSPTSEGGGDTQYF,TGTGCCAGCAGTCCCACCTCGGAGGGGGGAGGGGATACGCAGTATTTT
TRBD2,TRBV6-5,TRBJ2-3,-,CASSYGGGTDTQYF,TGTGCCAGCAGTTACGGGGGGGGCACAGATACGCAGTATTTT
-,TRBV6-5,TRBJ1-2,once,CASIPGARHGYTF,TGTGCCAGCATTCCAGGGGCCCGGCATGGCTACACCTTC
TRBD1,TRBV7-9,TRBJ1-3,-,CASSQEFGQGAGNTIYF,TGCGCCAGCAGCCAAGAGTTTGGACAGGGTGCTGGAAACACCATATATTTT
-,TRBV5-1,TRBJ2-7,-,CASSTRGGGPYEQYF,TGCGCCAGCAGCACCCGGGGTGGGGGGCCCTACGAGCAGTACTTC
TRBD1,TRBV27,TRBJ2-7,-,CASRPTGARYEQYF,TGTGCCAGCAGGCCAACAGGGGCCAGGTACGAGCAGTACTTC
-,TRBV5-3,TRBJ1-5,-,CASSFPGDQPQHF,TGTGCCAGCAGCTTCCCAGGGGATCAGCCCCAGCATTTT
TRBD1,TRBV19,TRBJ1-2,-,CASSVQGARNYGYTF,TGTGCCAGTAGTGTACAGGGGGCCAGGAACTATGGCTACACCTTC
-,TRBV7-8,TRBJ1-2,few,CASSLGGYYGYTF,TGTGCCAGCAGCTTGGGGGGTTACTATGGCTACACCTTC
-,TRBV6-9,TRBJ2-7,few,CASSAWDEQYF,TGTGCCAGCAGTGCATGGGACGAGCAGTACTTC
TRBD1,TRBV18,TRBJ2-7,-,CASSPGTGVNEQYF,TGTGCCAGCTCACCCGGGACAGGGGTTAACGAGCAGTACTTC
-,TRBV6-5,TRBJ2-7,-,CASSYSEGGGYEQYF,TGTGCCAGCAGTTACTCGGAGGGGGGCGGCTACGAGCAGTACTTC